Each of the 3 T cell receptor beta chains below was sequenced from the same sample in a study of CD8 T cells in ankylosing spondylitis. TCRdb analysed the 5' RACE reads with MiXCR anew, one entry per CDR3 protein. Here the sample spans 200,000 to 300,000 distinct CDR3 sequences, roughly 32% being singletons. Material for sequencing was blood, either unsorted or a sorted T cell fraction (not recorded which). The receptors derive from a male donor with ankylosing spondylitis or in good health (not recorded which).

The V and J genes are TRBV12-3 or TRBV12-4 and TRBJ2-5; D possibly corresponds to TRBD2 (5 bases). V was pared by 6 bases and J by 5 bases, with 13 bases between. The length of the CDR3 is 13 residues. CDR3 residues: CASRRPSGETQYF. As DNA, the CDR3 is TGTGCCAGCAGGCGGCCTTCGGGGGAGACCCAGTACTTC.

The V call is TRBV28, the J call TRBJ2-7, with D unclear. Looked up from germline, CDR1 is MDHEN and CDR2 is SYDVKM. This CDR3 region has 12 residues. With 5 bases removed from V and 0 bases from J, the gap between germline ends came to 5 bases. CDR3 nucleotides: TGTGCCAGCAGTATTCCCTCCTACGAGCAGTACTTC. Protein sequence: CASSIPSYEQYF.

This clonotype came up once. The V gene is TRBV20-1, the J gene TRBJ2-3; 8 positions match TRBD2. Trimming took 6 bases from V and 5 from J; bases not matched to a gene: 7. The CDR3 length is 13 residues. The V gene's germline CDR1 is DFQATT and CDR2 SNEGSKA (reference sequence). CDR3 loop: CSAGGGLLDTQYF. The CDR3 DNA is TGCAGTGCGGGCGGGGGGCTCTTAGATACGCAGTATTTT.